The 4 T cell receptor beta chains below come from one sample, sequenced in a study of cytomegalovirus exposure and HLA in healthy donors listed by TCRdb under 2017. The library was built by means of the immunoSEQ multiplex PCR assay. The multiplex PCR relied on a mix of 60 forward primers for TCR Vbeta segments and 13 reverse primers for TCR Jbeta segments. This is the immuneACCESS table as TCRdb keeps it, with only in-frame sequences that have V and J called. A part of the clones is gone; compared with another copy, unresolved V genes explain less than half, and the rest is unexplained. The table for this sample lists about 210,000 clones; more than 70% of them were counted only once. The ten largest clones add up to about 1.8% of the sample. The specimen sequenced was PBMCs. The receptors were gathered from a man between 40 and 49 years old in good health and CMV-seropositive.

This clone was counted once. The chain combines TRBV30 with TRBJ1-2; D possibly corresponds to TRBD1 (5 bases). The V end lost 3 bases, the J end lost 0 bases, and 20 bases lay between the germline ends. Germline CDR1 GTSNPN, CDR2 SVGIG (reference sequence). This CDR3 has 17 amino acids. The DNA for the CDR3 is TGTGCCTGGAGAGCGATCCACCCGAGACAGTCTAACTATGGCTACACCTTC. Its protein is CAWRAIHPRQSNYGYTF. Combining the CDR3 with reference TRBV30 and TRBJ1-2 gives the whole variable domain SQTIHQWPATLVQPVGSPLSLECTVEGTSNPNLYWYRQAAGRGLQLLFYSVGIGQISSEVPQNLSASRPQDRQFILSSKKLLLSDSGFYLCAWRAIHPRQSNYGYTFGSGTRLTVV.

The CDR3 nucleotides read TGTGCCAGCAGTTTCAATTCCGACAGTGGCAAACTGTTTTTT. This encodes CASSFNSDSGKLFF. This rearrangement joins TRBV27 to TRBJ1-4; TRBD1 is a possible D gene (5 bases). The CDR3 contains 14 residues. V was shortened by 3 bases and J by 11 bases, with 16 bases between the two germline ends. Germline V gene sequence: CDR1 MNHEY, CDR2 SMNVEV (reference sequence). The full variable domain, in which reference TRBV27 and TRBJ1-4 provide the parts outside the CDR3, is EAQVTQNPRYLITVTGKKLTVTCSQNMNHEYMSWYRQDPGLGLRQIYYSMNVEVTDKGDVPEGYKVSRKEKRNFPLILESPSPNQTSLYFCASSFNSDSGKLFFGSGTQLSVL.

This chain links TRBV28 with TRBJ1-5; D is ambiguous. V was clipped by 3 bases and J by 8 bases, with 11 bases between them. The V gene's germline CDR1 is MDHEN and CDR2 SYDVKM. There are 13 residues in the CDR3. As DNA, the CDR3 is TGTGCCAGCAGTTTTGGGCTTTTTGAGCCCCAGCATTTT. It translates to CASSFGLFEPQHF. Looking up the rest from reference TRBV28 and TRBJ1-5 gives the full variable domain: DVKVTQSSRYLVKRTGEKVFLECVQDMDHENMFWYRQDPGLGLRLIYFSYDVKMKEKGDIPEGYSVSREKKERFSLILESASTNQTSMYLCASSFGLFEPQHFGDGTRLSIL.

As for this clone: The same CDR3 can be traced to other DNA sequences in this sample. The CDR3 reads CASSLAPTSGTYNEQFF. CDR3 sequence (DNA): TGTGCCAGCAGCTTAGCGCCCACCTCGGGGACTTACAATGAGCAGTTCTTC. This chain links TRBV7-9 with TRBJ2-1; D perhaps matches TRBD2 (6 bases). Germline lookup yields CDR1 SEHNR and CDR2 FQNEAQ (reference sequence). Trimming took off 0 bases at V and 4 bases at J, with 16 bases between the two ends. This CDR3 is built from 17 residues.